The source of this T cell receptor (beta chain) is a study of blood T cell repertoires in COVID-19. Study background: Samples came from the United States, Italy and Spain, spanning acute and convalescent COVID-19.

Participant age was roughly 18 to 90 years, and participants resided in about two dozen US areas. This CDR3 is 21 amino acids long. Per the original methods: Amplification of reference gene primers was used by the study to estimate nucleated cell counts. Sequencing was performed with immunoSEQ multiplex PCR; in TCRdb, only in-frame clones are kept and a portion is missing. The D gene and trimming were derived from the DNA, and the V and J assignments and clone size from that table. The sample includes approximately 250,000 clones, 91% of them seen just once. The receptor comes from a man aged 35-49 years who had been exposed to COVID-19. Sequences were obtained from PBMCs or T cells enriched from blood (not recorded which). J is TRBJ2-2 and V is TRBV12-2; the table assigns TRBD2, which was not confirmed against the DNA. TRBV12-2 is classified as a pseudogene. The CDR3 sequence: CASRFRGLAGGCKPLAGELFF. CDR3 coding DNA: TGTGCAAGTCGCTTCCGCGGACTAGCGGGAGGCTGTAAACCCCTTGCCGGGGAGCTGTTTTTT.